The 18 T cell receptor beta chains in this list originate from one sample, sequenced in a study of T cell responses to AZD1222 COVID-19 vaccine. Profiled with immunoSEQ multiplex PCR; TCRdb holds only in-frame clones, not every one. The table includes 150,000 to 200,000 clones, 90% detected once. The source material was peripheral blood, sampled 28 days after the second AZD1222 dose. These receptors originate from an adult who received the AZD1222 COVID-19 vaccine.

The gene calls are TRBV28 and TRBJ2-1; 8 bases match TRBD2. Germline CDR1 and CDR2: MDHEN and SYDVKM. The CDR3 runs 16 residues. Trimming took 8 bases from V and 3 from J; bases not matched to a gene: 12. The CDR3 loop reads CASGPPGGAHYNEQFF. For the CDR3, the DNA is TGTGCCAGCGGTCCGCCCGGGGGGGCCCACTACAATGAGCAGTTCTTC.

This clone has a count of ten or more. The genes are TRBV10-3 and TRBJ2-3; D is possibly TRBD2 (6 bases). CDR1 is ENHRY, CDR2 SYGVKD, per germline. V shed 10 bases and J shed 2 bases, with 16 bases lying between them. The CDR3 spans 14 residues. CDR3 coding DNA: TGTGCCACCACGGTGGACTACACCACAGATACGCAGTATTTT. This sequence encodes CATTVDYTTDTQYF.

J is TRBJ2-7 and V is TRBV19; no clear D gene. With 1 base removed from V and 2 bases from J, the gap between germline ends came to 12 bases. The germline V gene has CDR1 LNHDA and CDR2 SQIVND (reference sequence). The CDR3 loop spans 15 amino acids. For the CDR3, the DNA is TGTGCCAGTAGTATAGTTGAAGGGCCCACCTACGAGCAGTACTTC. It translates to CASSIVEGPTYEQYF.

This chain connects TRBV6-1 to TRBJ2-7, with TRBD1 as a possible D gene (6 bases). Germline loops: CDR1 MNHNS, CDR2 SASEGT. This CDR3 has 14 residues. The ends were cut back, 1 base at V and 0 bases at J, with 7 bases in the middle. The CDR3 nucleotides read TGTGCCAGCAGTGAAGACAGGGTCTCCTACGAGCAGTACTTC. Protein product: CASSEDRVSYEQYF.

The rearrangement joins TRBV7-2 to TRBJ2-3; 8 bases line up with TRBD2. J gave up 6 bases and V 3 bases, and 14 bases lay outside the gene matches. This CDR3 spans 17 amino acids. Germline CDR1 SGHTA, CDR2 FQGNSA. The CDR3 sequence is CASSFEGREVPLDTQYF. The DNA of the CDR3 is TGTGCCAGCAGCTTCGAGGGGCGGGAGGTACCGCTTGATACGCAGTATTTT.

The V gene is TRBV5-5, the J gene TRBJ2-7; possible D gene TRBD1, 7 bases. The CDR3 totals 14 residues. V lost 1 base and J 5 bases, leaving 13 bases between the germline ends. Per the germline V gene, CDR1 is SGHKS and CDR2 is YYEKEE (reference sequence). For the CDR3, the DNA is TGTGCCAGCAGCTTGCAGGGGGGATCGGACGAGCAGTACTTC. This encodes CASSLQGGSDEQYF.

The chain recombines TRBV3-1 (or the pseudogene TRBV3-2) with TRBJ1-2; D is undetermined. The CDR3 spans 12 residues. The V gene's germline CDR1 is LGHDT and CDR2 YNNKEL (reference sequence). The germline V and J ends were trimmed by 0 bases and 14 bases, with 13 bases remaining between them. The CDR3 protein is CASSQDGRAWTF. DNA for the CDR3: TGTGCCAGCAGCCAAGATGGGCGGGCGTGGACCTTC.

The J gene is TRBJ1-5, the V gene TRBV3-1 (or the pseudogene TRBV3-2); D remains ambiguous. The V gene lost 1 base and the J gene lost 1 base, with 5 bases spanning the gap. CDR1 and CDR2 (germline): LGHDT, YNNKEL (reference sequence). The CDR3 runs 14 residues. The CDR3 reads CASSQVWSNQPQHF. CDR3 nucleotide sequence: TGTGCCAGCAGCCAAGTATGGAGCAATCAGCCCCAGCATTTT.

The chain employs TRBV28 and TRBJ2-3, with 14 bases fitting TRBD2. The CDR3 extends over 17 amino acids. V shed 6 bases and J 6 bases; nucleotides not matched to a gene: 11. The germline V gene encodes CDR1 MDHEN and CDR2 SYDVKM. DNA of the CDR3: TGTGCCAGCAGCCTGACGACTAGCGGGGGGGCTCGGGATACGCAGTATTTT. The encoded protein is CASSLTTSGGARDTQYF.

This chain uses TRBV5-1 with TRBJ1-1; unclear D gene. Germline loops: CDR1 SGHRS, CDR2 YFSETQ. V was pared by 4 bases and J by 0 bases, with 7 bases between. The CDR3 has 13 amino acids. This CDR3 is CASSLEMNTEAFF. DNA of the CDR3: TGCGCCAGCAGCCTAGAGATGAACACTGAAGCTTTCTTT.

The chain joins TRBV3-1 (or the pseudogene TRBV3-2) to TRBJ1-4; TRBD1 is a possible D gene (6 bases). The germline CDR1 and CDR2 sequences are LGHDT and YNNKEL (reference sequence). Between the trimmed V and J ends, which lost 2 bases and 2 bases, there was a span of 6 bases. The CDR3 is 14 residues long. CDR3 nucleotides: TGTGCCAGCAGCCAACAGGGGACTAATGAAAAACTGTTTTTT. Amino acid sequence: CASSQQGTNEKLFF.

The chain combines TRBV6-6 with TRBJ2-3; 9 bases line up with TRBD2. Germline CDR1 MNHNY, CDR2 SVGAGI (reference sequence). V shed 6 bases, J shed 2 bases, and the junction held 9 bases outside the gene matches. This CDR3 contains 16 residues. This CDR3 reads CASSLSGRRHTDTQYF. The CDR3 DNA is TGTGCCAGCAGCCTAAGCGGGAGGAGACACACAGATACGCAGTATTTT.

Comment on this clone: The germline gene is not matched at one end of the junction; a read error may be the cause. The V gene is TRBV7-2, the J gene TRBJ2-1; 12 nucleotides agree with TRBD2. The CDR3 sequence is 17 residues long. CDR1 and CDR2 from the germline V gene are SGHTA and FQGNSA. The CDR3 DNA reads TGTGCCAGCAGCATACTAGCGGGAGGACTCTCCTACAATGAACAGTTCTTC. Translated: CASSILAGGLSYNEQFF.

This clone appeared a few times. Here the CDR3 reads CATSLRTHQPQHF. Here the CDR3 DNA reads TGTGCCACCAGCCTCCGGACACATCAGCCCCAGCATTTT. The chain joins TRBV15 to TRBJ1-5; D is possibly TRBD1 (5 bases). The germline V and J ends were trimmed by 5 bases and 5 bases, with 10 bases remaining between them. This CDR3 has 13 residues. Germline CDR1 reads LNHNV; CDR2 reads YYDKDF (reference sequence). Combining the CDR3 with reference TRBV15 and TRBJ1-5 gives the whole variable domain DAMVIQNPRYQVTQFGKPVTLSCSQTLNHNVMYWYQQKSSQAPKLLFHYYDKDFNNEADTPDNFQSRRPNTSFCFLDIRSPGLGDTAMYLCATSLRTHQPQHFGDGTRLSIL.

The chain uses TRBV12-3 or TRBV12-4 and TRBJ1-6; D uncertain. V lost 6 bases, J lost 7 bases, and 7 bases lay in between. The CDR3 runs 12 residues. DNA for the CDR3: TGTGCCAGCAGGGAATCAAATTCACCCCTCCACTTT. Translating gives CASRESNSPLHF.

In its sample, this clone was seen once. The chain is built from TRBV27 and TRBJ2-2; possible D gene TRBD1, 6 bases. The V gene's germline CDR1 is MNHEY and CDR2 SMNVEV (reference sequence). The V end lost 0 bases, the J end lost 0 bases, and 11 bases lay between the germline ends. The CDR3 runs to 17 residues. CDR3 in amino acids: CASSLSAGVANTGELFF. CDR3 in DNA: TGTGCCAGCAGTTTATCCGCAGGGGTGGCGAACACCGGGGAGCTGTTTTTT.

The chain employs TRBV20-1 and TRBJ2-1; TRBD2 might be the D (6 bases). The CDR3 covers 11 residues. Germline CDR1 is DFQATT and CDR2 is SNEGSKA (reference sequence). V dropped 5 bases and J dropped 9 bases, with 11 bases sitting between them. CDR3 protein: CSAPGSGEQFF. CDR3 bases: TGCAGTGCTCCCGGGAGCGGTGAGCAGTTCTTC.

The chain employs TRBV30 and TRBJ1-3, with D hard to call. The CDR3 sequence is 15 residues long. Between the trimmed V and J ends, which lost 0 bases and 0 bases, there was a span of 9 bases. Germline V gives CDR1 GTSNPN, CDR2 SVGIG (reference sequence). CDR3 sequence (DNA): TGTGCCTGGAGTGTGGTCGGTAACTCTGGAAACACCATATATTTT. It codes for CAWSVVGNSGNTIYF.